The table lists the clone carrying this T cell receptor (beta chain) with a few counts. No antigen is known for it. There are 15 residues in the CDR3. The junction had 14 bases not matched to a gene; V was cut back by 3 bases and J by 13 bases. Germline lookup yields CDR1 DFQATT and CDR2 SNEGSKA (reference sequence). The source of the sample is a study of post-analysis software for immune sequencing data. Unique molecular identifiers tagged the TCR beta cDNA libraries. Each CDR3 protein is one row after TCRdb ran MiXCR on the PCR reads. The sample has around 710,000 distinct CDR3 sequences, about half seen once; the top ten hold approximately 4.4%. Findings and limits, study-wide: Relative to controls, patients with multiple sclerosis showed significantly lower normalized Chao1 diversity. Elevated frequency relative to controls characterized 4 or 5 TRBV segments in patients, TRBV5-6, TRBV5-1 and TRBV20-1 among them.

The gene calls are TRBV20-1 and TRBJ2-4; 11 nucleotides match TRBD1. This TCR came from a girl aged 10 to 17 with multiple sclerosis. Material: blood. The CDR3 DNA sequence: TGCAGTGCTAGCGAACCCGGGACAGGGGGATTTTGGCAGTACTTC. Protein: CSASEPGTGGFWQYF.